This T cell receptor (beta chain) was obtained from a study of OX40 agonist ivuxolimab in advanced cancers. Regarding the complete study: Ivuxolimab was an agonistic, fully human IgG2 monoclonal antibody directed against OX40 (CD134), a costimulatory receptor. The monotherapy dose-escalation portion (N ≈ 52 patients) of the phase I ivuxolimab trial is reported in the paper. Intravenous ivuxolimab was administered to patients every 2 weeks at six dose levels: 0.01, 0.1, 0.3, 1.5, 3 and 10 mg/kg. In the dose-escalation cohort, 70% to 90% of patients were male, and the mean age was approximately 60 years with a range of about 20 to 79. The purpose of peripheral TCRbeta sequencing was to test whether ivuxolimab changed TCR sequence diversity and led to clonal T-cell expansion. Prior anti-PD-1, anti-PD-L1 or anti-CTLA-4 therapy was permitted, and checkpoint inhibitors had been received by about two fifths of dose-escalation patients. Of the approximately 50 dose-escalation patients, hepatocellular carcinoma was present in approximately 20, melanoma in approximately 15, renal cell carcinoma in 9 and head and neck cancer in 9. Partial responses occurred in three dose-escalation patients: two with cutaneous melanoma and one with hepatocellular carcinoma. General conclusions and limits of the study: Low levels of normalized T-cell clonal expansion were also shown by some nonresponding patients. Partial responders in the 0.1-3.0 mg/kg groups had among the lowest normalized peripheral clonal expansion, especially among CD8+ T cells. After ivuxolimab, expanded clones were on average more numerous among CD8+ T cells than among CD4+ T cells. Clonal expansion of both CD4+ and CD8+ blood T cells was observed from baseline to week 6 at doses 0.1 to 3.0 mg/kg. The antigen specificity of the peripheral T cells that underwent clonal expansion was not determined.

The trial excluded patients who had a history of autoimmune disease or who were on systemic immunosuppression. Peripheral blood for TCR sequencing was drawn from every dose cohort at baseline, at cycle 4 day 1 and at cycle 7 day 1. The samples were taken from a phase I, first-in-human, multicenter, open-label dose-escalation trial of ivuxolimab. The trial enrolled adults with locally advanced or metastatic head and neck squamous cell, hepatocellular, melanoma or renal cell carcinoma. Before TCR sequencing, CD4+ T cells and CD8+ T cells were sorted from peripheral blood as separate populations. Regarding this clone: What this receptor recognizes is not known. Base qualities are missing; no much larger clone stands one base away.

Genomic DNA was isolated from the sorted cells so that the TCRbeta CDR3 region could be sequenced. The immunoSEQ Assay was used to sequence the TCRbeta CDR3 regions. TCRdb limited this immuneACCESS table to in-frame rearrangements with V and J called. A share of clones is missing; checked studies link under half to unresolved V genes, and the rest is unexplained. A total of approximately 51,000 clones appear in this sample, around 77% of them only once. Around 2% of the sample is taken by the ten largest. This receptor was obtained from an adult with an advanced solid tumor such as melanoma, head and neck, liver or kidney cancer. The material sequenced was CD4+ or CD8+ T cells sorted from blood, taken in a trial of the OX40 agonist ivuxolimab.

Read as DNA, the sequence is TGTGCCAGCAGCTTGGGGCAGGGGGCGGCGCGTGGCTACACCTTC. It translates as CASSLGQGAARGYTF. The receptor chain draws on TRBV5-8 and TRBJ1-2, with 8 bases in between that match TRBD1. Trimming removed 0 bases from V and 7 bases from J; the gene matches leave 8 bases unexplained. Counted from cysteine to phenylalanine, this CDR3 has 15 amino acids. The read is trimmed to its CDR3 DNA, 45 bases read in frame from base 1. CDR1 and CDR2 are drawn from the germline V gene: SGHTS, YDEGEE. The reference TRBV5-8 and TRBJ1-2 proteins fill in what lies around the CDR3, so the full variable domain reads EAGVTQSPTHLIKTRGQQATLRCSPISGHTSVYWYQQALGLGLQFLLWYDEGEERNRGNFPPRFSGRQFPNYSSELNVNALELEDSALYLCASSLGQGAARGYTFGSGTRLTVV.